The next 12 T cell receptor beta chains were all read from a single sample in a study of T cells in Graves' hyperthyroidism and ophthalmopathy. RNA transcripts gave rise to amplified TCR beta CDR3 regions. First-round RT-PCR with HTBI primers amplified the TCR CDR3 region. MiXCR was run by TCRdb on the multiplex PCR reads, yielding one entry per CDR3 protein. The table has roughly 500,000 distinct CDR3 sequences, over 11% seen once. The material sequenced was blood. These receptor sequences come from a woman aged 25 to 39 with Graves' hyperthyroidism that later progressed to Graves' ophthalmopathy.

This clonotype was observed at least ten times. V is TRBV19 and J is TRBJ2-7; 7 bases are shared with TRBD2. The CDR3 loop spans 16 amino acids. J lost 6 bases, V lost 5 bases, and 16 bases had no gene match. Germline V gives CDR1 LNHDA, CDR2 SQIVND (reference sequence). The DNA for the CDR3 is TGTGCCAGTAGTCTTGGGCGGTTCAGCGGGATTATCGAGCAGTACTTC. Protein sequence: CASSLGRFSGIIEQYF.

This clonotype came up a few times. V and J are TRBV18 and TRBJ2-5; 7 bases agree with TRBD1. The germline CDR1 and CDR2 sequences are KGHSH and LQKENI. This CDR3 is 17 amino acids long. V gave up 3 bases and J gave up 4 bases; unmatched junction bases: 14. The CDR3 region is CASSPRVREGGGETQYF. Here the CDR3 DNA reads TGTGCCAGCTCACCGAGGGTGCGTGAAGGGGGCGGAGAGACCCAGTACTTC.

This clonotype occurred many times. CDR3 in DNA: TGTGCCTGGAGCGGAGCCGTGGCCCAGTACTTC. This translates into CAWSGAVAQYF. The chain uses TRBV30 and TRBJ2-5, with D uncertain. Trimming took off 3 bases at V and 9 bases at J, with 11 bases between the two ends. CDR1 and CDR2 (germline): GTSNPN, SVGIG (reference sequence). The CDR3 length is 11 residues. Variable domain in full (rest from reference TRBV30 and TRBJ2-5): SQTIHQWPATLVQPVGSPLSLECTVEGTSNPNLYWYRQAAGRGLQLLFYSVGIGQISSEVPQNLSASRPQDRQFILSSKKLLLSDSGFYLCAWSGAVAQYFGPGTRLLVL.

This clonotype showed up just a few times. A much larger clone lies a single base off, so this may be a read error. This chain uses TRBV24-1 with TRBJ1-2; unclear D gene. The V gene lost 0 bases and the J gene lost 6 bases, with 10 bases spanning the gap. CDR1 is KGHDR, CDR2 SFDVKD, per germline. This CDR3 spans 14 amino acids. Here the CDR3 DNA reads TGTGCCACCAGTGATTTGACAGTCCCCGATGGCTACACCTTC. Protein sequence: CATSDLTVPDGYTF.

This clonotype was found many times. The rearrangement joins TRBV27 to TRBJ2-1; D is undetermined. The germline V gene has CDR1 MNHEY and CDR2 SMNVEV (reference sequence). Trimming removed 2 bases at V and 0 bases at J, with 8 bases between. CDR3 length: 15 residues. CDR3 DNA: TGTGCCAGCAGTTTAGAGTCCAGCTCCTACAATGAGCAGTTCTTC. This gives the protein CASSLESSSYNEQFF.

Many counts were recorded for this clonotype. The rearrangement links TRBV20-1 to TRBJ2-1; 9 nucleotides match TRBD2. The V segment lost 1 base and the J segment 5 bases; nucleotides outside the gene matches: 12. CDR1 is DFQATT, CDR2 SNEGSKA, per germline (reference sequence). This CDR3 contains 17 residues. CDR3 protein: CSARGNPRTSEHNEQFF. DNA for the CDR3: TGCAGTGCTAGAGGGAACCCTCGGACTAGCGAGCACAATGAGCAGTTCTTC.

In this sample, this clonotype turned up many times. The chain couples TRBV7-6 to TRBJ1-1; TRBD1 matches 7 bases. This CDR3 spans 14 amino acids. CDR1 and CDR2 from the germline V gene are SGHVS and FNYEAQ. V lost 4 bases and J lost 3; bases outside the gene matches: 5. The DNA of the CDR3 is TGTGCCAGCAGCTCTCAGGGGGACCACACTGAAGCTTTCTTT. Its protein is CASSSQGDHTEAFF.

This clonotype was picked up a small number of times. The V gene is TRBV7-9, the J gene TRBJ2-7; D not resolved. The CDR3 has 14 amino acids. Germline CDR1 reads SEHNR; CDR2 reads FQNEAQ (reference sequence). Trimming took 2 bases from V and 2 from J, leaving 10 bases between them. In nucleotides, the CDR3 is TGTGCCAGCAGCTTACCTGGTCCGCCCTACGAGCAGTACTTC. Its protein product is CASSLPGPPYEQYF.

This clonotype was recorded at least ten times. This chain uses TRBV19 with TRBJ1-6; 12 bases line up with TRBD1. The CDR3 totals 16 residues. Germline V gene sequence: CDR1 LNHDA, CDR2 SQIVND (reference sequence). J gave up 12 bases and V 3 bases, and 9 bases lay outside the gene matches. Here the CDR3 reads CASSIDPGTGGEPLHF. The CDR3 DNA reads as TGTGCCAGTAGTATCGATCCCGGGACAGGGGGCGAACCCCTCCACTTT.

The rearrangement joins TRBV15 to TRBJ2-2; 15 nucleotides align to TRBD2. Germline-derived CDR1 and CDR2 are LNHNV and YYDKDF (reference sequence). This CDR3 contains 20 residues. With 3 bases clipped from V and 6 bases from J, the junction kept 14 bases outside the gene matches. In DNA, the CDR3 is TGTGCCACCAGCAGGGATCAGGGGACTAGCGGGAGGAGAAGGGCCGGGGAGCTGTTTTTT. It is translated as CATSRDQGTSGRRRAGELFF.

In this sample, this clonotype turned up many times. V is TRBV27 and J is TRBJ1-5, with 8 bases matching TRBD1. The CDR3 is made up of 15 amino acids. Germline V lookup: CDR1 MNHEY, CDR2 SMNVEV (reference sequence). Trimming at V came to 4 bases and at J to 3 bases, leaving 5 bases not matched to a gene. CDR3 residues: CASSSPDRVNQPQHF. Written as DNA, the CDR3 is TGTGCCAGCAGTTCCCCGGACAGGGTCAATCAGCCCCAGCATTTT.

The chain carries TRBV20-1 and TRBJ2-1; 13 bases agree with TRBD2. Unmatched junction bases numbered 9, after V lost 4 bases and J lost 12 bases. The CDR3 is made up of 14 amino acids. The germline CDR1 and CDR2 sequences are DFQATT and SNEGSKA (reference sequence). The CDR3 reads CSAKGTSGIWGQFF. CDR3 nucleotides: TGCAGTGCTAAGGGGACTAGCGGGATTTGGGGGCAGTTCTTC.